The rows below give T cell receptor beta chains drawn from one sample of a study of cytomegalovirus exposure and HLA in healthy donors. Here immunoSEQ multiplex PCR was the method, and the copy in TCRdb shows in-frame clones only, minus some. The sample has about 180,000 clones, just over 75% seen once. The sequenced sample consisted of PBMCs. The source is a young man in good health and CMV-seronegative. Both conserved end residues are part of each CDR3. A D gene is named only where the DNA matches it firmly. Some rows have no size entry. The others give once, few or many, or a class for an expanded clone.

d_gene | j_gene | v_gene | abundance | CDR3nt | CDR3aa
NA | TRBJ2-5 | TRBV4-2 | NA | TGTGCCAGCAGCCAAGAATATCTGCTAGAAGAGACCCAGTACTTC | CASSQEYLLEETQYF
NA | TRBJ1-5 | TRBV19 | once | TGTGCCAGTGTGGGAGACACCTATAGCAATCAGCCCCAGCATTTT | CASVGDTYSNQPQHF
NA | TRBJ2-1 | TRBV7-7 | NA | TGTGCTAGCAGCCCCGGGACTCCCTCCTACAATGAGCAGTTCTTC | CASSPGTPSYNEQFF
TRBD2 | TRBJ2-2 | TRBV10-2 | NA | TGCGCCAGCAGTGAGGTAGCGGGAGTCGGCACCGGGGAGCTGTTTTTT | CASSEVAGVGTGELFF
TRBD2 | TRBJ2-7 | TRBV7-6 | NA | TGTGCCAGCAGCTTAGGAGCGGGGGGGCCAAAAACTTACGAGCAGTACTTC | CASSLGAGGPKTYEQYF
TRBD2 | TRBJ2-5 | TRBV5-1 | NA | TGCGCCAGCAGCCGGGACCGCGGGGGAGAGACCCAGTACTTC | CASSRDRGGETQYF
TRBD1 | TRBJ2-7 | TRBV6-5 | NA | TGTGCCAGCAGTTTCGACAGGGTACGGTACGAGCAGTACTTC | CASSFDRVRYEQYF
NA | TRBJ2-7 | TRBV2 | NA | TGTGCCAGCAGTGCCGACTTCAACGAGCAGTACTTC | CASSADFNEQYF
NA | TRBJ2-4 | TRBV15 | NA | TGTGCCACCAGCAGAGATTTAACGGAGGGATCGAACATTCAGTACTTC | CATSRDLTEGSNIQYF
TRBD1 | TRBJ1-6 | TRBV2 | NA | TGTGCCAGCAGCCAACCGGGACAGATTAATTCACCCCTCCACTTT | CASSQPGQINSPLHF
NA | TRBJ1-5 | TRBV6-1 | NA | TGTGCCAGCAGCCCCAATCGCAATCAGCCCCAGCATTTT | CASSPNRNQPQHF
NA | TRBJ2-5 | TRBV15 | NA | TGTGCCACCAGCCCCACAGCGACAGCCGGGGAGACCCAGTACTTC | CATSPTATAGETQYF
TRBD1 | TRBJ1-2 | TRBV5-4 | few | TGCGCCAGCAGCCAAGCCCGGACAGGGTCTTCTGGCTACACCTTC | CASSQARTGSSGYTF
TRBD2 | TRBJ2-7 | TRBV6-5 | NA | TGTGCCAGTCGGACTAGCGGGGGTTACGAGCAGTACTTC | CASRTSGGYEQYF
TRBD2 | TRBJ2-5 | TRBV5-4 | NA | TGTGCCAGCAGCTTGTGGACTAGCGGCGGAGAGACCCAGTACTTC | CASSLWTSGGETQYF
NA | TRBJ1-5 | TRBV28 | few | TGTGCCAGCAGCCTTCTCACAGGGTACAGCAATCAGCCCCAGCATTTT | CASSLLTGYSNQPQHF
TRBD1 | TRBJ1-6 | TRBV6-6 | NA | TGTGCCAGCAGCCAGGACAGGAGCTCCTATAATTCACCCCTCCACTTT | CASSQDRSSYNSPLHF
NA | TRBJ1-3 | TRBV6-6 | few | TGTGCCAGCAGTTACTCCCCCTTCTCTGGAAACACCATATATTTT | CASSYSPFSGNTIYF
NA | TRBJ1-3 | TRBV5-6 | NA | TGTGCCAGCAGTTTCACCACGAGCTCTGGAAACACCATATATTTT | CASSFTTSSGNTIYF
TRBD1 | TRBJ2-5 | TRBV7-9 | NA | TGTGCCAGCAGCCCCCGCACCGGACAGGCGCCTCAAGAGACCCAGTACTTC | CASSPRTGQAPQETQYF
TRBD2 | TRBJ2-3 | TRBV19 | NA | TGTGCCAGTAGTTTTGGACTAGCCACAGATACGCAGTATTTT | CASSFGLATDTQYF
TRBD1 | TRBJ2-6 | TRBV9 | NA | TGTGCCAGCAGCGGCCCTCCGAGGGCGGGACAGGGAATCTCTGGGGCCAACGTCCTGACTTTC | CASSGPPRAGQGISGANVLTF
TRBD2 | TRBJ2-5 | TRBV7-8 | NA | TGTGCCAGCAGTCCAAGCGGGGGCAGCCATCAGACCCAGTACTTC | CASSPSGGSHQTQYF
TRBD1 | TRBJ1-5 | TRBV19 | NA | TGTGCCAGCCTGGGACAGGGGAGGGGAAATCAGCCCCAGCATTTT | CASLGQGRGNQPQHF
NA | TRBJ2-3 | TRBV7-2 | NA | TGCGCCAGCAGCAAAGACAGGTTTAGCGACACGCAGTATTTT | CASSKDRFSDTQYF
TRBD1 | TRBJ2-7 | TRBV6-5 | NA | TGTGCCAGCAGTTACAAGGGACAGGGGGCCTACGAGCAGTACTTC | CASSYKGQGAYEQYF
NA | TRBJ2-3 | TRBV4-3 | few | TGCGCCAGCAGCCAAGGTGCTCTGATCGTGGGACAAGATACGCAGTATTTT | CASSQGALIVGQDTQYF
NA | TRBJ2-1 | TRBV7-6 | NA | TGTGCCAGCAGCCCAGAGGCTAGGACCTACAATGAGCAGTTCTTC | CASSPEARTYNEQFF
TRBD1 | TRBJ2-1 | TRBV11-2 | NA | TGTGCCAGCAGCTTAGGACAGGGAGTGGGATGGGAGCAGTTCTTC | CASSLGQGVGWEQFF
NA | TRBJ2-7 | TRBV11-2 | NA | TGTGCCAGCAGCTTAACAACCCCCCGAGGGCAGACATCCTACGAGCAGTACTTC | CASSLTTPRGQTSYEQYF
TRBD2 | TRBJ2-2 | TRBV9 | few | TGTGCCAGCAGCGGCGTCGGGGGGAGGACCGGGGAGCTGTTTTTT | CASSGVGGRTGELFF
TRBD1 | TRBJ2-7 | TRBV7-9 | NA | TGTGCCAGCAGCTTCAGGACAGGGACCTACGAGCAGTACTTC | CASSFRTGTYEQYF
NA | TRBJ2-7 | TRBV7-2 | NA | TGTGCCAGCAGCTTAGATCTCGAGCAGTACTTC | CASSLDLEQYF
NA | TRBJ2-6 | TRBV5-1 | NA | TGCGCCAGCAGCTCCACAGCATCTGGGGCCAACGTCCTGACTTTC | CASSSTASGANVLTF
TRBD1 | TRBJ2-7 | TRBV19 | NA | TGTGCCAGTAGTAGGGGACAGGGATCCTACGAGCAGTACTTC | CASSRGQGSYEQYF
TRBD1 | TRBJ2-7 | TRBV5-6 | NA | TGTGCCAGCAGCTACAGGGGGAGTTCCTACGAGCAGTACTTC | CASSYRGSSYEQYF
NA | TRBJ1-2 | TRBV6-4 | few | TGTGCCAGCAGTGGATTAAGACGCATGGAGGATGGCTACACCTTC | CASSGLRRMEDGYTF
NA | TRBJ2-3 | TRBV7-2 | NA | TGTGCCAGCAGCTCCGGACTGTTCACAGATACGCAGTATTTT | CASSSGLFTDTQYF
NA | TRBJ1-2 | TRBV4-3 | NA | TGCGCCAGCAGCCAGGGTACAGGGAGAGGCTACACCTTC | CASSQGTGRGYTF
NA | TRBJ2-1 | TRBV30 | NA | TGTGCCTGGAGCGCCTCGACTAGTTCCAATGAGCAGTTCTTC | CAWSASTSSNEQFF
NA | TRBJ2-7 | TRBV30 | NA | TGTGCCTGGAGGAAAACAGTCCCCACCTACGAGCAGTACTTC | CAWRKTVPTYEQYF
NA | TRBJ1-1 | TRBV20-1 | few | TGCAGTGTGACAGCGAACACTGAAGCTTTCTTT | CSVTANTEAFF
TRBD1 | TRBJ1-1 | TRBV11-2 | NA | TGTGCCAGCAGCTTAACGGGACAGGGGACTGAAGCTTTCTTT | CASSLTGQGTEAFF
TRBD2 | TRBJ2-5 | TRBV5-1 | NA | TGCGCCAGCAGCCAGACCCGTAGCGGGGGAGTACAAGAGACCCAGTACTTC | CASSQTRSGGVQETQYF
NA | TRBJ2-3 | TRBV11-3 | NA | TGTGCCAGCAGCTTAGAAGATGGTCTCCCGGGGGCGCAGTATTTT | CASSLEDGLPGAQYF
NA | TRBJ1-4 | TRBV30 | NA | TGTGCCTGGAGTGGACTACTGGTCGGACGGAATGAAAAACTGTTTTTT | CAWSGLLVGRNEKLFF
TRBD2 | TRBJ2-5 | TRBV10-3 | NA | TGTGCCATCAGCTCGGGACTAGCGGGAGGAATTTGGGGAAGTGAGACCCAGTACTTC | CAISSGLAGGIWGSETQYF
NA | TRBJ2-3 | TRBV2 | NA | TGTGCCAGCAGTGATTCCCTCACAGATACGCAGTATTTT | CASSDSLTDTQYF
TRBD1 | TRBJ2-2 | TRBV19 | NA | TGTGCCAGTAGTATTTGGGACAGGGGACGGAGTATCTCTGCCGGGGAGCTGTTTTTT | CASSIWDRGRSISAGELFF
TRBD2 | TRBJ2-1 | TRBV4-2 | once | TGTGCCAGCAGCCAAGATACCGCGGGGGGGGCGAATGAGCAGTTCTTC | CASSQDTAGGANEQFF
NA | TRBJ2-5 | TRBV7-9 | NA | TGTGCCAGCAGCCTCAACAACCAAGAGACCCAGTACTTC | CASSLNNQETQYF
TRBD2 | TRBJ2-1 | TRBV7-2 | NA | TGTGCCAGCGGTAAGCGGGGGGGACTTTACAATGAGCAGTTCTTC | CASGKRGGLYNEQFF